This entry lists 22 T cell receptor beta chains sequenced from one sample in a study of T cell responses to AZD1222 COVID-19 vaccine. Produced via immunoSEQ multiplex PCR; TCRdb's table is partial and in-frame only. The data hold around 170,000 clones, with 80% to 95% observed a single time. Source: peripheral blood, taken on day 0 of AZD1222 vaccination. The receptors derive from an adult in good health.

V gene TRBV18 combines with J gene TRBJ1-6; no clear D. This CDR3 is 14 amino acids long. V was trimmed by 3 bases and J by 10 bases, leaving 13 bases between them. Germline CDR1 is KGHSH and CDR2 is LQKENI. CDR3 protein: CASSPVDFGSPLHF. CDR3 bases: TGTGCCAGCTCACCGGTGGACTTTGGATCACCCCTCCACTTT.

The V gene is TRBV27, the J gene TRBJ1-5, with D unresolved. From germline, CDR1 is MNHEY and CDR2 SMNVEV (reference sequence). The V end lost 6 bases, the J end lost 3 bases, and 18 bases lay between the germline ends. The CDR3 totals 16 residues. The CDR3 sequence is CASSPDRTHPNQPQHF. The CDR3 nucleotides are TGTGCCAGCAGCCCCGATCGGACTCACCCCAATCAGCCCCAGCATTTT.

The J gene is TRBJ2-1, the V gene TRBV9, with 9 nucleotides matching TRBD1. J lost 6 bases, V lost 2 bases, and 3 bases had no gene match. Looked up from germline, CDR1 is SGDLS and CDR2 is YYNGEE. This CDR3 region has 14 residues. The CDR3 sequence: CASSVRDRVNEQFF. The CDR3 region has the DNA TGTGCCAGCAGCGTCCGGGACAGGGTCAATGAGCAGTTCTTC.

The chain is built from TRBV24-1 and TRBJ1-5, with 7 bases that match TRBD1. V lost 1 base, J lost 0 bases, and 2 bases stayed unmatched. Germline V gives CDR1 KGHDR, CDR2 SFDVKD. CDR3 size: 16 residues. The CDR3 region is CATSDLGQVSNQPQHF. The CDR3 coding sequence is TGTGCCACCAGTGATTTAGGACAGGTTAGCAATCAGCCCCAGCATTTT.

This sequence joins TRBV18 and TRBJ2-7; TRBD2 matches at 14 bases. Germline-derived CDR1 and CDR2 are KGHSH and LQKENI. CDR3 length equals 16 residues. V lost 4 bases to trimming and J lost 6 bases; unmatched junction nucleotides: 8. The CDR3 here is CASSLGGLAGVSEQYF. The CDR3 DNA follows: TGTGCCAGCTCACTCGGGGGACTAGCGGGAGTTAGCGAGCAGTACTTC.

The rearrangement uses TRBV3-1 (or the pseudogene TRBV3-2) and TRBJ2-2; 7 nucleotides match TRBD2. This CDR3 is built from 16 residues. J was trimmed by 3 bases and V by 2 bases; bases with no gene match: 6. Germline V lookup: CDR1 LGHDT, CDR2 YNNKEL (reference sequence). The chain's CDR3 is CASSQLAGVDTGELFF. Here the CDR3 DNA reads TGTGCCAGCAGCCAACTCGCGGGAGTGGACACCGGGGAGCTGTTTTTT.

The V call is TRBV5-1, the J call TRBJ1-4; D is perhaps TRBD1 (6 bases). V was shortened by 4 bases and J by 10 bases, with 17 bases between the two germline ends. Germline values: CDR1 SGHRS, CDR2 YFSETQ. This CDR3 is built from 14 residues. The DNA for the CDR3 is TGCGCCAGCAGCCTGGACAGTCTCTCGGCAAAACTGTTTTTT. As protein: CASSLDSLSAKLFF.

The rearrangement joins TRBV7-9 to TRBJ2-2; 7 bases align to TRBD1. CDR1 and CDR2 from the germline V gene are SEHNR and FQNEAQ (reference sequence). Trimming took 6 bases from V and 3 from J; bases not matched to a gene: 7. This CDR3 is 15 amino acids long. CDR3 in amino acids: CASRPTGTYTGELFF. CDR3 nucleotides: TGTGCCAGCAGACCGACAGGGACCTACACCGGGGAGCTGTTTTTT.

The chain couples TRBV7-8 to TRBJ2-2; weak D call: TRBD1 (5 bases). This CDR3 has 15 amino acids. Trimming removed 1 base from V and 6 bases from J, with 12 bases in between. In germline, CDR1 is SGHVS, CDR2 FQNEAQ. As DNA, the CDR3 is TGTGCCAGCAGCTTAGAGGGGCTGAAGCCCGGGGAGCTGTTTTTT. Translating gives CASSLEGLKPGELFF.

V is TRBV2 and J is TRBJ1-5, with 9 bases fitting TRBD1. Trimming at V came to 6 bases and at J to 2 bases, leaving 11 bases not matched to a gene. Germline V lookup: CDR1 SNHLY, CDR2 FYNNEI. This CDR3 has 17 residues. The CDR3 nucleotides are TGTGCCAGCAGCGCCGACAGGGGGAGGTCCGGCAATCAGCCCCAGCATTTT. Translating gives CASSADRGRSGNQPQHF.

This CDR3 is CASSEAATGYYEQYF. The CDR3 coding sequence is TGTGCCAGCAGTGAAGCAGCGACAGGGTACTACGAGCAGTACTTC. The chain links TRBV6-1 to TRBJ2-7, with 7 bases identical to TRBD1. The germline CDR1 and CDR2 sequences are MNHNS and SASEGT. The V and J ends lost 0 bases and 3 bases, in that order; junction bases with no gene match: 5. The CDR3 spans 15 residues.

The V and J genes are TRBV7-2 and TRBJ1-1; 7 bases map to TRBD1. With 5 bases clipped from V and 3 bases from J, the junction kept 9 bases outside the gene matches. The CDR3 totals 15 residues. Germline-derived CDR1 and CDR2 are SGHTA and FQGNSA. For the CDR3, the DNA is TGTGCCAGCAGCGTGATGACAGGGAGGGACACTGAAGCTTTCTTT. Encoded protein: CASSVMTGRDTEAFF.

The chain has TRBV7-3 and TRBJ2-7; perhaps TRBD2 as D (5 bases). Trimming left V 5 bases short and J 2 bases short, with 13 bases between. Germline V CDR1 and CDR2: SGHTA, FQGTGA. This CDR3 comprises 14 residues. The CDR3 coding sequence is TGTGCCAGCAGCCTCGGCACCGGGACCTACGAGCAGTACTTC. As protein: CASSLGTGTYEQYF.

This rearrangement joins TRBV6-5 to TRBJ1-2; no clear D gene. Germline CDR1 is MNHEY and CDR2 is SVGAGI. V gave up 6 bases and J gave up 4 bases, with 15 bases separating them. CDR3 length equals 14 residues. Here the CDR3 DNA reads TGTGCCAGCAGCGGCACAGATTCCCCCTATGGCTACACCTTC. Its translation is CASSGTDSPYGYTF.

The V gene is TRBV19, the J gene TRBJ2-7, with 9 bases aligning to TRBD1. After removal of 6 bases from V and 5 bases from J, the junction contained 11 bases not matched to a gene. This CDR3 comprises 15 residues. Germline assignment: CDR1 LNHDA and CDR2 SQIVND (reference sequence). The CDR3 loop is CASSVGQGNLHEQYF. The CDR3 DNA sequence: TGTGCCAGTAGCGTGGGACAGGGTAATTTGCACGAGCAGTACTTC.

V usage is TRBV12-2 and J usage is TRBJ1-5. TRBV12-2 is a pseudogene locus. The CDR3 totals 16 residues. The CDR3 DNA reads as TGTGCAAGTCGCTTAGGGGAATATCCCAGCAATCAGCCCCAGCATTTT. This translates into CASRLGEYPSNQPQHF.

The chain employs TRBV14 and TRBJ1-6; TRBD1 might be the D (5 bases). The V end was cut by 4 bases, the J end by 10 bases, with 14 bases between. Germline-derived CDR1 and CDR2 are SGHDN and FVKESK. The CDR3 covers 14 residues. Here the CDR3 reads CASSLGGVGSPLHF. The DNA for the CDR3 is TGTGCCAGCAGCCTGGGAGGGGTAGGATCACCCCTCCACTTT.

This clone was observed a single time. The chain couples TRBV19 to TRBJ1-1; D is undetermined. Germline V gene data show CDR1 as LNHDA and CDR2 as SQIVND (reference sequence). The CDR3 is made up of 16 amino acids. V lost 5 bases and J lost 0, with 16 bases in between. CDR3 residues: CASSSPRGDLNTEAFF. The CDR3 nucleotides read TGTGCCAGTAGTTCTCCCCGGGGAGACCTGAACACTGAAGCTTTCTTT.

V gene TRBV9 combines with J gene TRBJ2-3; unclear D gene. This CDR3 spans 13 amino acids. V lost 3 bases to trimming and J lost 0 bases, with 5 bases between them. Looked up from germline, CDR1 is SGDLS and CDR2 is YYNGEE. CDR3 coding DNA: TGTGCCAGCAGCGCCGCTAGCACAGATACGCAGTATTTT. Residues: CASSAASTDTQYF.

This clone has only one observation. In the same sample, other DNA sequences code for this CDR3. The CDR3 nucleotides read TGTGCCAGCAGTGACAATTATGGCTACACCTTC. As protein: CASSDNYGYTF. V is TRBV6-1 and J is TRBJ1-2, with D hard to call. This CDR3 contains 11 residues. Germline V lookup: CDR1 MNHNS, CDR2 SASEGT. V was shortened by 3 bases and J by 5 bases, with 4 bases between the two germline ends.

This clone was seen a single time. The chain joins TRBV11-3 to TRBJ1-1, with a tentative D call TRBD1 (6 bases). Germline V CDR1 and CDR2: SGHNT, YENEEA. The CDR3 totals 14 residues. Trimming removed 0 bases at V and 3 bases at J, with 8 bases between. CDR3 coding DNA: TGTGCCAGCAGCTTAGAAGGACAGCACACTGAAGCTTTCTTT. Its translation is CASSLEGQHTEAFF. The full variable domain, in which reference TRBV11-3 and TRBJ1-1 provide the parts outside the CDR3, is EAGVVQSPRYKIIEKKQPVAFWCNPISGHNTLYWYLQNLGQGPELLIRYENEEAVDDSQLPKDRFSAERLKGVDSTLKIQPAELGDSAVYLCASSLEGQHTEAFFGQGTRLTVV.

J is TRBJ1-5 and V is TRBV28, with D perhaps matching TRBD1 (6 bases). The CDR3 covers 16 residues. V was trimmed by 8 bases and J by 0 bases, leaving 17 bases between them. The germline gives CDR1 MDHEN, CDR2 SYDVKM. The CDR3 loop reads CASEGGGGSSNQPQHF. The CDR3 DNA reads as TGTGCCAGCGAGGGCGGGGGCGGAAGTAGCAATCAGCCCCAGCATTTT.